This T cell receptor beta chain was profiled in a study of T cell changes during pregnancy in multiple sclerosis. This CDR3 has 14 residues. Trimming pared 5 bases from V and 1 base from J, leaving 11 bases between. The germline V gene has CDR1 SGHNT and CDR2 YENEEA. The protocol was immunoSEQ multiplex PCR, while the TCRdb copy is restricted to in-frame clones and leaves out a portion. Found here are about 72,000 clones, 91% of them singletons; the top ten hold around 0.64%. The chain is built from TRBV11-3 and TRBJ1-1; TRBD1 might be the D (6 bases). This TCR derives from a female donor in good health, enrolled as a control in a pregnancy study. Sequences were derived from peripheral blood, sampled in the third trimester of pregnancy. The CDR3 DNA is TGTGCCAGCAGCGCCGAGACAGGGAACACTGAAGCTTTCTTT. Amino acids: CASSAETGNTEAFF.